The T cell receptor (beta chain) under discussion was sequenced for a study of blood T cell repertoires in COVID-19. Study information: COVID-19 samples collected from the United States, Italy and Spain covered acute and convalescent phases.

Trimming left V 6 bases short and J 1 base short, with 9 bases between. Per germline, CDR1 MRHNA and CDR2 SNTAGT. The CDR3 contains 13 residues. This clone was detected once. Cohorts were based on clinical histories the participants reported. The study counted Cohort 3 donors as recovered given two negative PCRs, clearance, or symptom resolution. Per the original data handling: Estimates of nucleated cell counts were drawn from the amplification of reference gene primers. Libraries were prepared by immunoSEQ multiplex PCR; TCRdb keeps only in-frame clonotypes and omits some of them. That table furnishes V, J and clone size, whereas the DNA furnished D and trimming. The profile shows a few hundred thousand clones, over 80% of them singletons.

The sequenced sample consisted of PBMCs or T cells enriched from blood (not recorded which). The clonotype comes from a woman aged 18-30 years who had recovered from COVID-19. This rearrangement joins TRBV6-4 to TRBJ1-1; tentative D call: TRBD1 (5 bases). The CDR3 spells CASSTTANTEAFF. Here the CDR3 DNA reads TGTGCCAGCAGCACGACAGCGAACACTGAAGCTTTCTTT.